The clone carrying this T cell receptor (beta chain) showed up just a few times. The antigen is unknown. TCRdb recomputed calls from the RT-PCR reads with MiXCR, one row per CDR3 protein. Altogether hundreds of thousands of distinct CDR3 sequences are present, roughly 18% being singletons, with the ten largest covering 11%. The V and J ends lost 2 bases and 7 bases, in that order; junction bases with no gene match: 5. In germline, CDR1 is SEHNR, CDR2 FQNEAQ (reference sequence). The CDR3 is made up of 14 amino acids. These data originate in a study of response to subunit inactivated influenza vaccine. General study findings and limits: The authors put forward the suggestion that each seasonal influenza vaccination may bring in only a limited number of new T cells.

The sequence came from a man aged 45-60 years who received an inactivated influenza vaccine. This sequence joins TRBV7-9 and TRBJ2-1, with 7 bases that match TRBD1. The sample here was PBMCs from blood, taken around 5 days after vaccination. DNA for the CDR3: TGTGCCAGCAGCTTAATCAGGGGGATAAATGAGCAGTTCTTC. It specifies CASSLIRGINEQFF.